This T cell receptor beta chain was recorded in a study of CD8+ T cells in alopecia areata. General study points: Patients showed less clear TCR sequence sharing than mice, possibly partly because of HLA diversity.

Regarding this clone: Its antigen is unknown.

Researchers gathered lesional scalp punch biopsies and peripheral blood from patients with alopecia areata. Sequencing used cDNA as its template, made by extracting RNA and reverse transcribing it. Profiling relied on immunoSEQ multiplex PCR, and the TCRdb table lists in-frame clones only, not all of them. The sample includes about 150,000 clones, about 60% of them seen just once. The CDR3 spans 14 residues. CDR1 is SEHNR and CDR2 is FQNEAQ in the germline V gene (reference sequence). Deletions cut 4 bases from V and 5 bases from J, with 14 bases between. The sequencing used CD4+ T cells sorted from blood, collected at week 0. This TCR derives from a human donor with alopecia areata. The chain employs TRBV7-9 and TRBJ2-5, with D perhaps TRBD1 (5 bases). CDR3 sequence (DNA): TGTGCCAGCAGCTCCGACCGCCAGGGTGAGACCCAGTACTTC. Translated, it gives CASSSDRQGETQYF.